The sample holds a few counts of the clone carrying this T cell receptor (beta chain). Its antigen is undetermined. This record belongs to a study of beta chain features in type 1 diabetes. Whole-study results and caveats: TCRB CDR3s from Type 1 diabetes patients were moderately but significantly shorter in all four CD4+ subsets. The study found fewer insertions and more deletions at VDJ junctions in type 1 diabetes patients. Naive, central memory and Treg TCRB repertoires seemed to resemble each other more closely in patients than they did in healthy donors.

Only one heparinised blood draw was taken per donor, and its volume averaged around 100 mL. Germline CDR1 MGHRA, CDR2 YSYEKL. V lost 0 bases and J lost 5; bases outside the gene matches: 9. CDR3 length: 16 amino acids. Expressed TCRB transcripts were sequenced, since all the RNA that had been isolated was reverse transcribed. The protocol was immunoSEQ multiplex PCR, while the TCRdb copy is restricted to in-frame clones and leaves out a portion. Here the sample spans hundreds of thousands of clones, roughly 13% being singletons. This clonotype was obtained from a man younger than 35 with type 1 diabetes. The genes are TRBV4-1 and TRBJ1-2; 7 bases fit TRBD1. Input material: naive CD4+ T cells from blood. CDR3 sequence: CASSQDKSGQTYGYTF. Written as DNA, the CDR3 is TGCGCCAGCAGCCAAGATAAATCGGGACAGACGTATGGCTACACCTTC.